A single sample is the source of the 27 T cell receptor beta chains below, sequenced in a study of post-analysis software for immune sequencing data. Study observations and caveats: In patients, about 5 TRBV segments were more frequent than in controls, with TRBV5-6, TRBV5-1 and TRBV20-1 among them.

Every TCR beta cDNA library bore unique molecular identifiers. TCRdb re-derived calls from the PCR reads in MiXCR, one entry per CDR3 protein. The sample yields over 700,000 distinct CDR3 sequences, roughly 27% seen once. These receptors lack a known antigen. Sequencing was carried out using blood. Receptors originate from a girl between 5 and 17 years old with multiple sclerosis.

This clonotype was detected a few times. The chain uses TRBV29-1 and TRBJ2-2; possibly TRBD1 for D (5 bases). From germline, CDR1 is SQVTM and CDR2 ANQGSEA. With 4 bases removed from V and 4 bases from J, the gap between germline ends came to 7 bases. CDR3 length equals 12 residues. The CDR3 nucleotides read TGCAGCGTTGGACAGACCACCGGGGAGCTGTTTTTT. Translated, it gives CSVGQTTGELFF.

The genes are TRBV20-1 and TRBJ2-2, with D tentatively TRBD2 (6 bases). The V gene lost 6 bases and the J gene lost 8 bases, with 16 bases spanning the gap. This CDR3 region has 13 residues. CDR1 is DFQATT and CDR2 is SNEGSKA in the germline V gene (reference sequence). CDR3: CSAASGLLGELFF. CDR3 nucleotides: TGCAGTGCAGCAAGCGGGCTGTTGGGGGAGCTGTTTTTT.

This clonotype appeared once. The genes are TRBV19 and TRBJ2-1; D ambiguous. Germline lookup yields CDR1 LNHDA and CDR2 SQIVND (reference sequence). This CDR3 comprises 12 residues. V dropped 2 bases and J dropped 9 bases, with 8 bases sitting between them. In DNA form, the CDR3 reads TGTGCCAGTAGTATATCTTGGGGTGAGCAGTTCTTC. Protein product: CASSISWGEQFF.

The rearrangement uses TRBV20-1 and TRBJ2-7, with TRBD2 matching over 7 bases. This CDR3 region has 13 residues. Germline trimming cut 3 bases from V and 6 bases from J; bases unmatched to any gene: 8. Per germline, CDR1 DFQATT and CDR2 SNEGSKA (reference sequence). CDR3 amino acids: CSARLGGSGEQYF. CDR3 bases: TGCAGTGCTAGGTTGGGGGGGTCAGGCGAGCAGTACTTC.

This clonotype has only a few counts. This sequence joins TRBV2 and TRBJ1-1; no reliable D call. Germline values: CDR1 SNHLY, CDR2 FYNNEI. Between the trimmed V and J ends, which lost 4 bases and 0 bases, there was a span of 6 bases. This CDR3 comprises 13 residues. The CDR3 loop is CASSVDVNTEAFF. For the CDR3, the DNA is TGTGCCAGCAGTGTTGATGTGAACACTGAAGCTTTCTTT.

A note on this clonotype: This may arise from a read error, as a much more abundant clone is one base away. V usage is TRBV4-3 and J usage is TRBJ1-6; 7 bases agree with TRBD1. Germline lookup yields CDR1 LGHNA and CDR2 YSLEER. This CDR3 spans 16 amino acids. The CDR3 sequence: CASSQDRGQSNSTLHF. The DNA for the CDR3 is TGCGCCAGCAGCCAAGATAGGGGGCAGAGTAATTCAACCCTCCACTTT.

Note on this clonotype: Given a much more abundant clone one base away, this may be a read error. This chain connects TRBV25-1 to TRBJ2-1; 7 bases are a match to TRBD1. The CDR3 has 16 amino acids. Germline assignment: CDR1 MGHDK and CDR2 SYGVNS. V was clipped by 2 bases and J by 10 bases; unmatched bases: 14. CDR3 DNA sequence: TGTGCCAGCAGTGAACGAACCGGGGACAGTTCCTACGAGCAGTTCTTC. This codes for CASSERTGDSSYEQFF.

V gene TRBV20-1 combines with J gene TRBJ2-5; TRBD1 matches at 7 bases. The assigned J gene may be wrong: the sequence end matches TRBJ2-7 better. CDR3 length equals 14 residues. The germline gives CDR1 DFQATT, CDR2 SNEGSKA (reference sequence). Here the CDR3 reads CSANPPGQKYEQYF. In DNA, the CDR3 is TGCAGTGCTAACCCTCCGGGACAGAAATACGAGCAGTACTTC.

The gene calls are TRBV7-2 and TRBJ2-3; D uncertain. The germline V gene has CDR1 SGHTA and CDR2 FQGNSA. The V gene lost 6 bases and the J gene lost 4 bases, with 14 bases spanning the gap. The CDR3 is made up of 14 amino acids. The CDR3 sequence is CASSQPGIPDTQYF. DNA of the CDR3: TGTGCCAGCAGTCAACCGGGCATCCCAGATACGCAGTATTTT.

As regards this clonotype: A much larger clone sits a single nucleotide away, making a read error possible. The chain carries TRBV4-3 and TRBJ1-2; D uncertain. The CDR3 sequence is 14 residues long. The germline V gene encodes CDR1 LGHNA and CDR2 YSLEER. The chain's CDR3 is CASSQARINYDYTF. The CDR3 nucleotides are TGCGCCAGCAGCCAAGCAAGGATTAACTATGACTACACCTTC.

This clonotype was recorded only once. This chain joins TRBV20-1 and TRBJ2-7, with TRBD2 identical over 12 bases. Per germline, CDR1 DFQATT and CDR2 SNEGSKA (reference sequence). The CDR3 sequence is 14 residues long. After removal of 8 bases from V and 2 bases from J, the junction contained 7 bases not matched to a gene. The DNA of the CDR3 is TGCAGTTCGTTGACTAGCGGGGGTACCTACGAGCAGTACTTC. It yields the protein CSSLTSGGTYEQYF.

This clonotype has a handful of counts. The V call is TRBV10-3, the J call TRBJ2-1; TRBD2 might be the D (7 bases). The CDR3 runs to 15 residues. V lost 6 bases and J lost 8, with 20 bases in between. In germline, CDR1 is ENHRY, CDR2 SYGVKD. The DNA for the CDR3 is TGTGCCATCAGCCCCCGTGAGGGGGGGGACGATGAGCAGTTCTTC. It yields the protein CAISPREGGDDEQFF.

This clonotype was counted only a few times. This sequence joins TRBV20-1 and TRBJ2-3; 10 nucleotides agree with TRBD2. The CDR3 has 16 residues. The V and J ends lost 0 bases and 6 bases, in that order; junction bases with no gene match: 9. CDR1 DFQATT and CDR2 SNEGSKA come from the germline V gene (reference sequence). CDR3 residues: CSAREPGLAFSDTQYF. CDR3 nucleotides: TGCAGTGCTAGAGAACCGGGACTAGCGTTTTCGGATACGCAGTATTTT.

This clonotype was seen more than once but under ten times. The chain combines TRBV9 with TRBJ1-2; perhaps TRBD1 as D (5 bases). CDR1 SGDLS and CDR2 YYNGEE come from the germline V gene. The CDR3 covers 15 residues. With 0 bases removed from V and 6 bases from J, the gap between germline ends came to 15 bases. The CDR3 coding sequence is TGTGCCAGCAGCGTAGTGGGGACCGCCAAGGATGGCTACACCTTC. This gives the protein CASSVVGTAKDGYTF. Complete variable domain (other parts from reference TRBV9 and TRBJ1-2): DSGVTQTPKHLITATGQRVTLRCSPRSGDLSVYWYQQSLDQGLQFLIQYYNGEERAKGNILERFSAQQFPDLHSELNLSSLELGDSALYFCASSVVGTAKDGYTFGSGTRLTVV.

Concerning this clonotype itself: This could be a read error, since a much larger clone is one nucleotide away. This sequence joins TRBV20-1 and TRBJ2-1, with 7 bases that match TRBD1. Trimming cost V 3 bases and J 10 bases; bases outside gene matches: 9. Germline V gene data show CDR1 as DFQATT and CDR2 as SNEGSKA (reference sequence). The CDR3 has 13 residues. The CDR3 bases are TGCAGTGCTAGGGGGGACAGCACCTACGAGCAGTTCTTC. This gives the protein CSARGDSTYEQFF.

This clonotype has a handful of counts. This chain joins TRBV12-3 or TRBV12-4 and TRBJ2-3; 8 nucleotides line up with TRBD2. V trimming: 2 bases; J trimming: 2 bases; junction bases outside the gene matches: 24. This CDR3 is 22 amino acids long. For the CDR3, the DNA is TGTGCCAGCAGTTTAAGTCGCGTGGACCGAAGGGGACTAGAATTTTCCACAGATACGCAGTATTTT. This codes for CASSLSRVDRRGLEFSTDTQYF.

The CDR3 region is CSVVWSGRPDTQYF. In nucleotides, the CDR3 is TGCAGCGTTGTGTGGAGCGGGAGGCCCGATACGCAGTATTTT. The rearrangement links TRBV29-1 to TRBJ2-3; TRBD2 matches at 9 bases. CDR1 and CDR2 from the germline V gene are SQVTM and ANQGSEA. Germline trimming cut 4 bases from V and 6 bases from J; bases unmatched to any gene: 8. CDR3 length equals 14 residues.

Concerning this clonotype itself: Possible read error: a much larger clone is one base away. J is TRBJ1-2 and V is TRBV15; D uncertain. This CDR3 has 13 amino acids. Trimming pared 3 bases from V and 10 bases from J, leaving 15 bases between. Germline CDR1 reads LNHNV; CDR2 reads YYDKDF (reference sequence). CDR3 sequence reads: CATSRGLLDAYTF. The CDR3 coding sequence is TGTGCCACCAGCAGGGGGTTGCTGGATGCCTACACCTTC. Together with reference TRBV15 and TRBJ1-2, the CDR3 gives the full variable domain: DAMVIQNPRYQVTQFGKPVTLSCSQTLNHNVMYWYQQKSSQAPKLLFHYYDKDFNNEADTPDNFQSRRPNTSFCFLDIRSPGLGDTAMYLCATSRGLLDAYTFGSGTRLTVV.

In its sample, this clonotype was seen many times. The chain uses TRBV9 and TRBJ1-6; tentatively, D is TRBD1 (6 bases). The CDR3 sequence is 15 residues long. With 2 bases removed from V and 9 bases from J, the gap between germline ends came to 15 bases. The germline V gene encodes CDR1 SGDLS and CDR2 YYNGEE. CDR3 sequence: CASSVGQGSTSPLHF. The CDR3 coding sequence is TGTGCCAGCAGCGTTGGTCAGGGGAGTACTTCACCCCTCCACTTT.

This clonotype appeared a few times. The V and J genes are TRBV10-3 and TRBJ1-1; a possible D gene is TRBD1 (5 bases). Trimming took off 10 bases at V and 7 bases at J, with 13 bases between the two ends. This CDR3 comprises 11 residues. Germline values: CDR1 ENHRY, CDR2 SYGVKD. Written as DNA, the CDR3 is TGTGCCACCAGCCCCGACAGTGAAGCTTTCTTT. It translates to CATSPDSEAFF.

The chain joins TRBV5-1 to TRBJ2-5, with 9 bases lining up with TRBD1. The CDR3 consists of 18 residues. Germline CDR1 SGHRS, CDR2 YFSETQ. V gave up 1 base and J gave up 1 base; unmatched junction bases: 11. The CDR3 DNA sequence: TGCGCCAGCAGCTTGTCTACCGCCGGACAGGGGCTCCAAGAGACCCAGTACTTC. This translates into CASSLSTAGQGLQETQYF.

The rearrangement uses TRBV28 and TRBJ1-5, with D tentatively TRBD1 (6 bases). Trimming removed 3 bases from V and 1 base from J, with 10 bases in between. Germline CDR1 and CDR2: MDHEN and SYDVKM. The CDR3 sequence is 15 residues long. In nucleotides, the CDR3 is TGTGCCAGCAGTTTCGGGGGCTTGAGCAATCAGCCCCAGCATTTT. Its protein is CASSFGGLSNQPQHF.

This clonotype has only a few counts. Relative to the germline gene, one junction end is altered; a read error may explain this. CDR3 loop: CVSSLGASSYEQYF. The CDR3, as DNA: TGTGTCAGCAGCTTAGGCGCAAGCTCCTACGAGCAGTACTTC. The chain recombines TRBV5-5 with TRBJ2-7, with D uncertain. This CDR3 comprises 14 residues. Germline V gene sequence: CDR1 SGHKS, CDR2 YYEKEE (reference sequence).

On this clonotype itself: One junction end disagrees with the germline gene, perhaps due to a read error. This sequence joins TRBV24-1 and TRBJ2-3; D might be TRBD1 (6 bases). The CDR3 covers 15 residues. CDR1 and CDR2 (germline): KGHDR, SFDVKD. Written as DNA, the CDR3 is TGTGCCGCCAGTGACCGAGACAGGATCACAGATACGCAGTATTTT. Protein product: CAASDRDRITDTQYF.

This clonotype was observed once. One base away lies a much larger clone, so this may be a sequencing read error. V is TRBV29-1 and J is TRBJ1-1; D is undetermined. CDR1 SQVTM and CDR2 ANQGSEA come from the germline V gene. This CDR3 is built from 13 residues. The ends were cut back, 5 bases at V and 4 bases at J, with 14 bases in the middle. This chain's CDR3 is CSVWATVTTEAFF. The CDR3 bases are TGCAGCGTTTGGGCGACGGTGACCACTGAAGCTTTCTTT.

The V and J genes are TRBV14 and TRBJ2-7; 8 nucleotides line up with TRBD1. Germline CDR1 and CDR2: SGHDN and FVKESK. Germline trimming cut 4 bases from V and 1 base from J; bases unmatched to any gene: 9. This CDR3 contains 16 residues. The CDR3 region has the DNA TGTGCCAGCAGCCGATTACCGGGACAGGAATCCTACGAGCAGTACTTC. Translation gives CASSRLPGQESYEQYF.

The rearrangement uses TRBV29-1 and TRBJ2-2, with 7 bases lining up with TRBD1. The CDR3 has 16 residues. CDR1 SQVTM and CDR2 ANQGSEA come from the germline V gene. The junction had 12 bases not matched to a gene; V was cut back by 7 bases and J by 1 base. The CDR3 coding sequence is TGCAGCGCCCTCCAAACGGGACAGAAGAACACCGGGGAGCTGTTTTTT. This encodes CSALQTGQKNTGELFF.